This passage covers 18 T cell receptor beta chains from one sample sequenced in a study of blood T cell repertoires in COVID-19. TCRdb's copy holds only in-frame clones and misses some; the assay was immunoSEQ multiplex PCR. The data show a few hundred thousand clones, about 86% seen once. The sample taken for sequencing was peripheral blood. The receptors stem from a woman aged 60-70 years with acute or convalescent COVID-19.

This chain links TRBV10-3 with TRBJ1-3; TRBD1 aligns across 8 bases. This CDR3 spans 17 amino acids. Looked up from germline, CDR1 is ENHRY and CDR2 is SYGVKD. The V gene end was trimmed by 6 bases and the J gene end by 4 bases; junction bases not matched to a gene: 14. As DNA, the CDR3 is TGTGCCATCAGGGGGACAGGCTCGCTGGCGCTGGGAAACACCATATATTTT. Translated, it gives CAIRGTGSLALGNTIYF.

V usage is TRBV7-2 and J usage is TRBJ1-1; maybe TRBD1 (6 bases). Trimming pared 1 base from V and 6 bases from J, leaving 9 bases between. The CDR3 totals 13 residues. CDR1 SGHTA and CDR2 FQGNSA come from the germline V gene. The chain's CDR3 is CASSLGTAPEAFF. In DNA, the CDR3 is TGTGCCAGCAGCTTAGGGACAGCCCCTGAAGCTTTCTTT.

The V gene is TRBV7-2, the J gene TRBJ2-2, with unresolved D. V was pared by 8 bases and J by 3 bases, with 10 bases between. CDR1 is SGHTA, CDR2 FQGNSA, per germline. This CDR3 has 13 amino acids. The DNA for the CDR3 is TGTGCCAGCGGCATATATTACACCGGGGAGCTGTTTTTT. This encodes CASGIYYTGELFF.

In nucleotides, the CDR3 is TGTGCCAGCAGCTGGGGACTAGCGTACCAAGAGACCCAGTACTTC. It is translated as CASSWGLAYQETQYF. This sequence joins TRBV5-5 and TRBJ2-5; 10 bases are a match to TRBD2. The V and J ends lost 3 bases and 0 bases, in that order; junction bases with no gene match: 2. This CDR3 has 15 amino acids. CDR1 is SGHKS, CDR2 YYEKEE, per germline (reference sequence).

This clone was counted a few times. This chain connects TRBV7-9 to TRBJ2-5; D call uncertain. Germline V lookup: CDR1 SEHNR, CDR2 FQNEAQ (reference sequence). V lost 1 base to trimming and J lost 4 bases, with 7 bases between them. This CDR3 contains 13 residues. DNA for the CDR3: TGTGCCAGCAGCTTAGGGAGCGTAGAGACCCAGTACTTC. Protein sequence: CASSLGSVETQYF.

The chain combines TRBV2 with TRBJ1-5, with TRBD1 as a possible D gene (5 bases). V shed 1 base and J shed 2 bases, with 12 bases lying between them. This CDR3 has 16 amino acids. Germline values: CDR1 SNHLY, CDR2 FYNNEI. The DNA of the CDR3 is TGTGCCAGCAGTGAAGGACATCGGGGGGGCAATCAGCCCCAGCATTTT. Translation: CASSEGHRGGNQPQHF. The full variable domain, with the rest looked up from reference TRBV2 and TRBJ1-5, is EPEVTQTPSHQVTQMGQEVILRCVPISNHLYFYWYRQILGQKVEFLVSFYNNEISEKSEIFDDQFSVERPDGSNFTLKIRSTKLEDSAMYFCASSEGHRGGNQPQHFGDGTRLSIL.

The chain combines TRBV20-1 with TRBJ2-1, with TRBD2 matching over 13 bases. The CDR3 is made up of 16 amino acids. Trimming took 3 bases from V and 9 from J; bases not matched to a gene: 11. From germline, CDR1 is DFQATT and CDR2 SNEGSKA (reference sequence). Written as DNA, the CDR3 is TGCAGTGCTAGTGCCGGGGGGACTAGCGGGGCCGGTGAGCAGTTCTTC. This translates into CSASAGGTSGAGEQFF.

This chain uses TRBV28 with TRBJ1-2, with 8 positions matching TRBD1. J was trimmed by 10 bases and V by 10 bases; bases with no gene match: 14. Per the germline V gene, CDR1 is MDHEN and CDR2 is SYDVKM. This CDR3 has 13 amino acids. The CDR3 loop reads CATRPGQASPYTF. CDR3 bases: TGTGCCACCCGACCGGGACAGGCCTCCCCCTACACCTTC.

This chain links TRBV2 with TRBJ1-5; TRBD1 aligns across 8 bases. V was pared by 10 bases and J by 2 bases, with 7 bases of the junction left unmatched. Germline V gene sequence: CDR1 SNHLY, CDR2 FYNNEI. The CDR3 has 14 amino acids. As DNA, the CDR3 is TGTGCCACTTGGACAGGGTTCGGCAATCAGCCCCAGCATTTT. It encodes CATWTGFGNQPQHF. Using reference TRBV2 and TRBJ1-5 for the parts outside the CDR3, the full variable domain is EPEVTQTPSHQVTQMGQEVILRCVPISNHLYFYWYRQILGQKVEFLVSFYNNEISEKSEIFDDQFSVERPDGSNFTLKIRSTKLEDSAMYFCATWTGFGNQPQHFGDGTRLSIL.

The chain couples TRBV5-1 to TRBJ2-1; D is unresolved. Deletions cut 4 bases from V and 0 bases from J, with 8 bases between. Germline CDR1 and CDR2: SGHRS and YFSETQ. CDR3 length equals 14 residues. The CDR3, as DNA: TGCGCCAGCAGCCCAGCGAGCTCCTACAATGAGCAGTTCTTC. Encoded protein: CASSPASSYNEQFF. The full variable domain, rest sourced from reference TRBV5-1 and TRBJ2-1, is KAGVTQTPRYLIKTRGQQVTLSCSPISGHRSVSWYQQTPGQGLQFLFEYFSETQRNKGNFPGRFSGRQFSNSRSEMNVSTLELGDSALYLCASSPASSYNEQFFGPGTRLTVL.

The chain employs TRBV5-1 and TRBJ2-2, with 9 bases identical to TRBD2. V lost 0 bases and J lost 4; bases outside the gene matches: 1. The CDR3 runs to 15 residues. The germline V gene encodes CDR1 SGHRS and CDR2 YFSETQ. CDR3 DNA: TGCGCCAGCAGCTTGGATAGCGGGGGCACCGGGGAGCTGTTTTTT. Amino acid sequence: CASSLDSGGTGELFF.

The chain employs TRBV4-3 and TRBJ1-1; perhaps TRBD1 as D (6 bases). The CDR3 is made up of 14 amino acids. Germline CDR1 LGHNA, CDR2 YSLEER. Trimming cost V 2 bases and J 2 bases, with 9 bases left between them. The CDR3, as DNA: TGCGCCAGCAGCCAACACAGGGATAACACTGAAGCTTTCTTT. Translated: CASSQHRDNTEAFF.

DNA of the CDR3: TGTGCCAGCAGCCAAGTCCCAAGACTAGCGGGGGGTAGGCACGAGCAGTACTTC. This sequence encodes CASSQVPRLAGGRHEQYF. V gene TRBV3-1 (or the pseudogene TRBV3-2) combines with J gene TRBJ2-7; 13 bases line up with TRBD2. CDR3 length: 18 amino acids. V lost 1 base to trimming and J lost 5 bases; unmatched junction nucleotides: 11. In germline, CDR1 is LGHDT, CDR2 YNNKEL (reference sequence).

This chain links TRBV16 with TRBJ2-7, with D possibly being TRBD2 (5 bases). The CDR3 covers 12 residues. CDR1 and CDR2 (germline): KGHSY, FQNENV. The V and J ends lost 5 bases and 5 bases respectively, with 10 bases between them. The CDR3 reads CASSARVHEQYF. The CDR3 DNA follows: TGTGCCAGCAGCGCGAGGGTCCACGAGCAGTACTTC.

The J gene is TRBJ1-6, the V gene TRBV10-1; D perhaps matches TRBD1 (6 bases). V gave up 2 bases and J gave up 0 bases, with 20 bases separating them. Germline V gene lookup returns CDR1 WNHNN and CDR2 SYGVQD (reference sequence). CDR3 length: 20 amino acids. The CDR3 loop reads CASSEREQGQASSYNSPLHF. The CDR3 DNA reads as TGCGCCAGCAGTGAGAGGGAACAGGGTCAGGCCAGCTCCTATAATTCACCCCTCCACTTT.

J is TRBJ1-5 and V is TRBV30, with a weak D call TRBD1 (5 bases). Germline CDR1 is GTSNPN and CDR2 is SVGIG (reference sequence). The CDR3 loop spans 14 amino acids. V lost 1 base and J lost 5, with 12 bases in between. CDR3 protein: CAWSEGRTDQPQHF. The CDR3 DNA is TGTGCCTGGAGTGAGGGGAGGACCGATCAGCCCCAGCATTTT.

This chain joins TRBV19 and TRBJ2-1; 9 nucleotides line up with TRBD2. CDR1 is LNHDA, CDR2 SQIVND, per germline (reference sequence). This CDR3 is built from 14 residues. V dropped 7 bases and J dropped 5; count of bases not matched to a gene: 6. The CDR3 nucleotides read TGTGCCAGTACTGCGGGGACTAGCAACAATGAGCAGTTCTTC. As protein: CASTAGTSNNEQFF.

V and J are TRBV4-3 and TRBJ1-4; maybe TRBD1 (6 bases). Germline V CDR1 and CDR2: LGHNA, YSLEER. Trimming took 0 bases from V and 3 from J, leaving 20 bases between them. CDR3 length: 19 residues. CDR3 bases: TGCGCCAGCAGCCAAGATCGGGTACAGGGACCGAGGGCTAATGAAAAACTGTTTTTT. Translating it yields CASSQDRVQGPRANEKLFF.